This TCR beta chain was recovered during a study of post-analysis software for immune sequencing data. In the study overall: There were relapsing-remitting, secondary progressive and progressive-relapsing multiple sclerosis among the disease courses included. Study-wide results and caveats: Among 5 or 6 TRBV segments more frequent in patients than controls were TRBV5-6, TRBV5-1 and TRBV20-1. Multiple sclerosis patients had significantly lower normalized Chao1 diversity than controls.

Included in the TCR beta cDNA libraries were unique molecular identifiers. The source material, about 0.9 to 11 million T cells, gave rise to 450,000 to 550,000 cDNA molecules. TCRdb independently ran MiXCR on the PCR reads; one entry per CDR3 protein. In the table there are about 540,000 distinct CDR3 sequences, around a third of which are singletons. Germline V gene data show CDR1 as DFQATT and CDR2 as SNEGSKA (reference sequence). The CDR3 spans 18 residues. V shed 0 bases and J shed 0 bases, with 15 bases lying between them. This clonotype was recorded a few times. What it binds is not known. This chain joins TRBV20-1 and TRBJ2-6; tentatively, D is TRBD1 (6 bases). Sequenced material: blood. This clonotype originated in a girl younger than 18 with multiple sclerosis. CDR3 sequence (DNA): TGCAGTGCTAGAGATTTAAGGGGGAAGAGCTCTGGGGCCAACGTCCTGACTTTC. The encoded protein is CSARDLRGKSSGANVLTF.